The following is a TCR beta chain sequence with its context. The target antigen is unknown. The data derive from a study of T cells in localized non-small cell lung cancer. Study-level findings and limits: T cell clonality was highest in uninvolved adjacent lung, above tumor. Longer overall survival associated with higher blood T cell density; shorter survival with higher adjacent-lung clonality. Turning up in adjacent lung were a median around 60 of the top 100 tumor clones.

The V gene's germline CDR1 is MRHNA and CDR2 SNTAGT. The CDR3 extends over 15 amino acids. V was trimmed by 3 bases and J by 9 bases, leaving 15 bases between them. Sequenced by immunoSEQ multiplex PCR; TCRdb stores in-frame clones only, minus some. The repertoire holds some 40,000 clones, with approximately 90% as singletons. The chain recombines TRBV6-4 with TRBJ1-6; D gene unclear. The receptor's source is a female donor over 55 with stage I lung adenocarcinoma. The sample here was peripheral blood, taken before any cancer treatment. CDR3 amino acids: CASSDSSSDGSPLHF. As DNA, the CDR3 is TGTGCCAGCAGTGATTCGTCCAGCGACGGTTCACCCCTCCACTTT.